One sample yielded the 3 T cell receptor beta chains listed below, sequenced in a study of cytomegalovirus exposure and HLA in healthy donors. Generated by immunoSEQ multiplex PCR, the TCRdb table keeps only in-frame clones and is missing some. This sample carries fewer than 300,000 clones, roughly 90% of them seen once, and the ten largest clones take approximately 0.95%. The sample consisted of PBMCs. The receptors derive from a woman between 18 and 29 years old in good health and CMV-seronegative.

This chain uses TRBV28 with TRBJ2-5; D perhaps matches TRBD1 (6 bases). The V gene lost 4 bases and the J gene lost 2 bases, with 11 bases spanning the gap. Germline V gene data show CDR1 as MDHEN and CDR2 as SYDVKM. The CDR3 is 14 amino acids. Here the CDR3 reads CASSSWTEQETQYF. The CDR3 nucleotides read TGTGCCAGCAGTTCCTGGACAGAGCAAGAGACCCAGTACTTC.

CDR3 nucleotides: TGTGCCAGCAGTCCCGGGGTGTCACCTTCCTACGAGCAGTACTTC. Residues: CASSPGVSPSYEQYF. This chain joins TRBV27 and TRBJ2-7, with D possibly being TRBD2 (5 bases). CDR3 length: 15 residues. V lost 5 bases and J 1 base, leaving 15 bases between the germline ends. Germline values: CDR1 MNHEY, CDR2 SMNVEV (reference sequence).

This chain uses TRBV5-1 with TRBJ2-3; 8 bases match TRBD2. Trimming removed 2 bases from V and 3 bases from J; junction bases left unmatched: 2. From germline, CDR1 is SGHRS and CDR2 YFSETQ. This CDR3 region has 14 residues. CDR3 region: CASSFLAGTDTQYF. CDR3 bases: TGCGCCAGCAGCTTCCTAGCGGGTACAGATACGCAGTATTTT. The full variable domain, completed using reference TRBV5-1 and TRBJ2-3, is KAGVTQTPRYLIKTRGQQVTLSCSPISGHRSVSWYQQTPGQGLQFLFEYFSETQRNKGNFPGRFSGRQFSNSRSEMNVSTLELGDSALYLCASSFLAGTDTQYFGPGTRLTVL.